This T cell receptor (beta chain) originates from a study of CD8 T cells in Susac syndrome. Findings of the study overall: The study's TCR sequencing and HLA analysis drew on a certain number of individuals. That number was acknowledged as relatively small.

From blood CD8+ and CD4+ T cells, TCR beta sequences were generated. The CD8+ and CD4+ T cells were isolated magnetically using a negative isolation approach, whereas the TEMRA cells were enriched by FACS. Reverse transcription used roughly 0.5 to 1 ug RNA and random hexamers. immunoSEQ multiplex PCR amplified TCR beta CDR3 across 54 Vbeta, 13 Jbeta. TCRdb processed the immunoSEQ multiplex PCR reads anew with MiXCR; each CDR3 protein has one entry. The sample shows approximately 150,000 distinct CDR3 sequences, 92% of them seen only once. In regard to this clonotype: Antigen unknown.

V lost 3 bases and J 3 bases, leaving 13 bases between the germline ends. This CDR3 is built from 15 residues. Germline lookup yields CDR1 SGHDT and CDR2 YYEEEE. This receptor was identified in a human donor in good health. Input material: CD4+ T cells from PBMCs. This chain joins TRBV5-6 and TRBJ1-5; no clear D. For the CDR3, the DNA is TGTGCCAGCAGCTCTTCGGGTTCTCTCAATCAGCCCCAGCATTTT. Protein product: CASSSSGSLNQPQHF. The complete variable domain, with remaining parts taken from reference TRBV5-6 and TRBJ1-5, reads DAGVTQSPTHLIKTRGQQVTLRCSPKSGHDTVSWYQQALGQGPQFIFQYYEEEERQRGNFPDRFSGHQFPNYSSELNVNALLLGDSALYLCASSSSGSLNQPQHFGDGTRLSIL.